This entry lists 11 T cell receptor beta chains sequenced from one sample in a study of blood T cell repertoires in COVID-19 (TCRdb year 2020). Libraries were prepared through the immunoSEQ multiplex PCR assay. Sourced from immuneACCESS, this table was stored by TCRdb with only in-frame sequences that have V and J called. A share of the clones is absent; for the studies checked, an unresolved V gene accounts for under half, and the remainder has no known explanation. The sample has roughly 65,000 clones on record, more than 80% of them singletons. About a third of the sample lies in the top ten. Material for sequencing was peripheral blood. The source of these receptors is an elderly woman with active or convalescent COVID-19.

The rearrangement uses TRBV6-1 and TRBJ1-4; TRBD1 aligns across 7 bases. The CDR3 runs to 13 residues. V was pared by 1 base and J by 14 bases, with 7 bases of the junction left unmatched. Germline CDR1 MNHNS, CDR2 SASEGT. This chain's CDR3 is CASSEVKDRWLFF. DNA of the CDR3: TGTGCCAGCAGTGAAGTGAAGGACAGGTGGCTGTTTTTT.

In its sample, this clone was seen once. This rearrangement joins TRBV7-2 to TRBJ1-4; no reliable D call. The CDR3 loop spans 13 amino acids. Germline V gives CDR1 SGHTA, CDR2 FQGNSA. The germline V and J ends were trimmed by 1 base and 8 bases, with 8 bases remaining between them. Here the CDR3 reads CASSLVRGEKLFF. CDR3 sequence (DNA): TGTGCCAGCAGCTTAGTCAGAGGGGAAAAACTGTTTTTT.

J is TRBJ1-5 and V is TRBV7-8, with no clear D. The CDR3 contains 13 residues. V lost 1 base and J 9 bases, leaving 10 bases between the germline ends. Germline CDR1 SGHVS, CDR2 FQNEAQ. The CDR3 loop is CASSLDQIRPQHF. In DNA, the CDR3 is TGTGCCAGCAGCTTAGACCAGATTCGGCCCCAGCATTTT. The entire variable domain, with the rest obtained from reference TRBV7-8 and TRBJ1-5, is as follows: GAGVSQSPRYKVAKRGQDVALRCDPISGHVSLFWYQQALGQGPEFLTYFQNEAQLDKSGLPSDRFFAERPEGSVSTLKIQRTQQEDSAVYLCASSLDQIRPQHFGDGTRLSIL.

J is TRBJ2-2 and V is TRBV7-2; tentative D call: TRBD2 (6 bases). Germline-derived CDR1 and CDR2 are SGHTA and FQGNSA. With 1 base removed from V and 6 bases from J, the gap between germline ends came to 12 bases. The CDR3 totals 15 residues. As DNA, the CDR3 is TGTGCCAGCAGCTTAGGATGGGGGAGGCCCGGGGAGCTGTTTTTT. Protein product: CASSLGWGRPGELFF. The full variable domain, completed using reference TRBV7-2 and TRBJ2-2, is GAGVSQSPSNKVTEKGKDVELRCDPISGHTALYWYRQSLGQGLEFLIYFQGNSAPDKSGLPSDRFSAERTGGSVSTLTIQRTQQEDSAVYLCASSLGWGRPGELFFGEGSRLTVL.

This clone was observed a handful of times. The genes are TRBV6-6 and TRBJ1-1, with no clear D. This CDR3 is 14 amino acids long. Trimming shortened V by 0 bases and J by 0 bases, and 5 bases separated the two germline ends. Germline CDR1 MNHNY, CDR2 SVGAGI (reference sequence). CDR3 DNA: TGTGCCAGCAGTTACTCGTATATGAACACTGAAGCTTTCTTT. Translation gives CASSYSYMNTEAFF.

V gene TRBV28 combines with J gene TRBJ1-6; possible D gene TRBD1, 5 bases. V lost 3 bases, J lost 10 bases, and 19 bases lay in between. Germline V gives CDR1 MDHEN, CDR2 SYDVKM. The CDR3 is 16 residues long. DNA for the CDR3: TGTGCCAGCAGTTTCTTAGGGCAGGGAAGGCTCTCACCCCTCCACTTT. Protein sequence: CASSFLGQGRLSPLHF.

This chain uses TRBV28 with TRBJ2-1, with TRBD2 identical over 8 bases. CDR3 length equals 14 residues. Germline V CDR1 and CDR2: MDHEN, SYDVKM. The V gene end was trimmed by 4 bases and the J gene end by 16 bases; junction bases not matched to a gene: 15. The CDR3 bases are TGTGCCAGCAGTTCCTCCCCGGGGGCGGGGGGATCCTTCTTC. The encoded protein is CASSSSPGAGGSFF.

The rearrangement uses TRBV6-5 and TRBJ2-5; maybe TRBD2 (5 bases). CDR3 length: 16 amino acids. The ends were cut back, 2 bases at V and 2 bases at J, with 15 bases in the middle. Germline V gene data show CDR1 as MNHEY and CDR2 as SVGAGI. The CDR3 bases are TGTGCCAGCAGTTACAGTAGGGCCACGGGACAAGAGACCCAGTACTTC. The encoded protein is CASSYSRATGQETQYF.

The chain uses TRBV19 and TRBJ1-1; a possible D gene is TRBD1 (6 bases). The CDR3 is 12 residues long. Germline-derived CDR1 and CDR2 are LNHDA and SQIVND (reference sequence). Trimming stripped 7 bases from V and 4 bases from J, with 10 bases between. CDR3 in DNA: TGTGCCAGTAAGGGGGAGGGCACTGAAGCTTTCTTT. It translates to CASKGEGTEAFF.

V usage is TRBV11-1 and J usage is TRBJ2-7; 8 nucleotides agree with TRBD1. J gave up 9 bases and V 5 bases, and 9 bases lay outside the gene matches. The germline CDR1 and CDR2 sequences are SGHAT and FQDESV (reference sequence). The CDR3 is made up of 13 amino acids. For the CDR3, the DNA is TGTGCCAGCAGCGACCTCAGGGGGCGGAGGCAGTACTTC. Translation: CASSDLRGRRQYF.

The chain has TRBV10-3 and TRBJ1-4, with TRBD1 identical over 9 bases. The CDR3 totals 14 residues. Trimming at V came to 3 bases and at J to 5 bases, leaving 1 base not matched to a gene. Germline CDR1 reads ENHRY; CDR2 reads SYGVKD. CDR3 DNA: TGTGCCATCAGTGACGGACAGGGGAATGAAAAACTGTTTTTT. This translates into CAISDGQGNEKLFF.